Below are 25 T cell receptor beta chains sequenced from a single sample in a study of T-cell reconstitution after alpha-beta-depleted transplantation in children. TCRbeta library preparation incorporated unique molecular identifiers. TCRdb analysed the PCR reads with MiXCR anew, one entry per CDR3 protein. This sample has 240,000 or so distinct CDR3 sequences, with roughly 8% found just once. The specimen comprised PBMCs, mostly from graft donor cells, sampled 180 days after TCRalphabeta/CD19-depleted stem cell transplant. All receptors come from a male patient aged 10-17 years who had a stem cell transplant for acute lymphoblastic leukemia, so the T cells may come from the graft donor.

This clonotype was seen ten or more times. The chain couples TRBV2 to TRBJ2-5, with a possible D match to TRBD2 (5 bases). CDR1 is SNHLY, CDR2 FYNNEI, per germline. The CDR3 has 13 amino acids. V was cut by 3 bases and J by 2 bases, with 7 bases left in between. The DNA for the CDR3 is TGTGCCAGCAGTGACGGACTTCAAGAGACCCAGTACTTC. It specifies CASSDGLQETQYF.

There are many counts of this clonotype. This chain uses TRBV20-1 with TRBJ2-5; D might be TRBD1 (6 bases). This CDR3 comprises 13 residues. Germline CDR1 and CDR2: DFQATT and SNEGSKA (reference sequence). Between the trimmed V and J ends, which lost 6 bases and 0 bases, there was a span of 11 bases. The CDR3 DNA reads TGCAGTGCCTACTACAGGGACCAAGAGACCCAGTACTTC. Translation gives CSAYYRDQETQYF.

This clonotype has a count of ten or more. The chain uses TRBV28 and TRBJ2-3, with D perhaps given as TRBD1 or TRBD2 (6 bases each). Germline CDR1 is MDHEN and CDR2 is SYDVKM. The CDR3 totals 16 residues. The ends were cut back, 2 bases at V and 4 bases at J, with 16 bases in the middle. As DNA, the CDR3 is TGTGCCAGCAGTTTAAACTGGAACAGGGAGGCAGATACGCAGTATTTT. As protein: CASSLNWNREADTQYF.

This clonotype was seen repeatedly, ten times or more. The V gene is TRBV5-1, the J gene TRBJ2-3; TRBD2 matches 12 bases. V gave up 5 bases and J gave up 13 bases; unmatched junction bases: 11. The CDR3 extends over 14 amino acids. The germline CDR1 and CDR2 sequences are SGHRS and YFSETQ. The CDR3 coding sequence is TGCGCCAGCAGATCCGGGACTAGCGGGTACCGGGAGTATTTT. Protein: CASRSGTSGYREYF.

This clonotype came up many times. This rearrangement joins TRBV25-1 to TRBJ2-1, with 11 bases matching TRBD2. V lost 4 bases, J lost 2 bases, and 7 bases stayed unmatched. This CDR3 spans 17 amino acids. Germline CDR1 MGHDK, CDR2 SYGVNS. The CDR3: CASSGGTSGPTYNEQFF. The CDR3 nucleotides read TGTGCCAGCAGTGGAGGGACTAGCGGTCCGACCTACAATGAGCAGTTCTTC.

This clonotype was recorded at least ten times. The chain couples TRBV9 to TRBJ2-2; D possibly matches TRBD1 or TRBD2 (5 bases each). This CDR3 contains 14 residues. Germline assignment: CDR1 SGDLS and CDR2 YYNGEE. V lost 2 bases to trimming and J lost 6 bases, with 11 bases between them. The chain's CDR3 is CASSVGGGAGELFF. CDR3 bases: TGTGCCAGCAGCGTTGGGGGTGGGGCCGGGGAGCTGTTTTTT.

The rearrangement links TRBV5-6 to TRBJ1-2; 8 nucleotides line up with TRBD1. Germline values: CDR1 SGHDT, CDR2 YYEEEE. Germline trimming cut 0 bases from V and 3 bases from J; bases unmatched to any gene: 4. The CDR3 covers 15 residues. In DNA form, the CDR3 reads TGTGCCAGCAGCTTGGTGGACAGGGCGTACTATGGCTACACCTTC. Residues: CASSLVDRAYYGYTF.

V and J are TRBV5-5 and TRBJ2-1, with 10 bases matching TRBD1. Unmatched junction bases numbered 6, after V lost 2 bases and J lost 4 bases. The CDR3 is 16 amino acids. The germline gives CDR1 SGHKS, CDR2 YYEKEE (reference sequence). The CDR3 bases are TGTGCCAGCAGCTTCACGGGGACAGGGGTTTACAATGAGCAGTTCTTC. Translating it yields CASSFTGTGVYNEQFF.

This clonotype was counted many times. The chain uses TRBV7-2 and TRBJ2-7; 10 positions agree with TRBD2. J was trimmed by 5 bases and V by 0 bases; bases with no gene match: 7. The CDR3 totals 16 residues. Germline CDR1 reads SGHTA; CDR2 reads FQGNSA. CDR3 nucleotides: TGTGCCAGCAGCTTAGCGGAGCGGGGGGGTAGCCACGAGCAGTACTTC. It encodes CASSLAERGGSHEQYF.

In its sample, this clonotype was seen many times. The chain is built from TRBV7-2 and TRBJ1-5, with TRBD1 identical over 7 bases. This CDR3 contains 14 residues. J was trimmed by 2 bases and V by 5 bases; bases with no gene match: 3. Germline V CDR1 and CDR2: SGHTA, FQGNSA. The CDR3 bases are TGTGCCAGCAGCCTTGACAGGGGCAATCAGCCCCAGCATTTT. It yields the protein CASSLDRGNQPQHF.

This clonotype was seen repeatedly, ten times or more. The chain recombines TRBV12-3 or TRBV12-4 with TRBJ1-4, with TRBD1 as a possible D gene (5 bases). This CDR3 region has 16 residues. The V and J ends lost 5 bases and 5 bases respectively, with 18 bases between them. This CDR3 reads CASSPRGRGPNEKLFF. The CDR3 bases are TGTGCCAGCAGTCCCCGGGGGAGGGGCCCGAATGAAAAACTGTTTTTT.

Many counts were recorded for this clonotype. This chain connects TRBV12-3 or TRBV12-4 to TRBJ1-1, with TRBD1 matching 9 bases. Trimming took 6 bases from V and 3 from J; bases not matched to a gene: 8. The CDR3 is 15 residues long. The CDR3 bases are TGTGCCAGCAGCCGGGACAGGGCCGGGTACACTGAAGCTTTCTTT. This encodes CASSRDRAGYTEAFF.

The rearrangement links TRBV24-1 to TRBJ2-7, with D perhaps TRBD1 (6 bases). The CDR3 has 13 amino acids. Trimming took 5 bases from V and 6 from J, leaving 13 bases between them. Germline V gives CDR1 KGHDR, CDR2 SFDVKD. CDR3 residues: CATSVQSGAEQYF. The CDR3 DNA sequence: TGTGCCACCAGTGTTCAATCAGGGGCCGAGCAGTACTTC.

The table lists this clonotype with many counts. The genes are TRBV6-2 or TRBV6-3 and TRBJ2-7, with 7 bases matching TRBD1. The CDR3 length is 16 residues. V was pared by 6 bases and J by 2 bases, with 13 bases of the junction left unmatched. Germline CDR1 is MNHEY and CDR2 is SVGEGT. The DNA of the CDR3 is TGTGCCAGCAGCGGGAAGACCGGGACAGCGACCTACGAGCAGTACTTC. This translates into CASSGKTGTATYEQYF.

At least ten counts were recorded for this clonotype. The rearrangement uses TRBV6-1 and TRBJ1-2; D remains ambiguous. V was trimmed by 0 bases and J by 4 bases, leaving 9 bases between them. The V gene's germline CDR1 is MNHNS and CDR2 SASEGT. The CDR3 has 14 residues. CDR3 loop: CASSEAQLVYGYTF. CDR3 DNA sequence: TGTGCCAGCAGTGAAGCTCAACTGGTCTATGGCTACACCTTC.

The chain combines TRBV5-1 with TRBJ2-5; 9 positions match TRBD2. Germline assignment: CDR1 SGHRS and CDR2 YFSETQ. The CDR3 runs to 15 residues. V shed 0 bases, J shed 5 bases, and the junction held 5 bases outside the gene matches. The CDR3 DNA follows: TGCGCCAGCAGCTTGGCGAATAGCGGGAGTGAGACCCAGTACTTC. Amino acid sequence: CASSLANSGSETQYF.

This clonotype was seen many times. The chain combines TRBV2 with TRBJ2-7; possibly TRBD2 for D (5 bases). Germline V gene data show CDR1 as SNHLY and CDR2 as FYNNEI. V was cut by 4 bases and J by 3 bases, with 10 bases left in between. The CDR3 runs 13 residues. The CDR3 bases are TGTGCCAGCAGTGTCCCCGGGGACTACGAGCAGTACTTC. Translating it yields CASSVPGDYEQYF.

Ten or more counts support this clonotype. The J gene is TRBJ1-1, the V gene TRBV7-2, with D perhaps TRBD1 (6 bases). Trimming pared 5 bases from V and 1 base from J, leaving 14 bases between. This CDR3 region has 15 residues. Germline CDR1 and CDR2: SGHTA and FQGNSA. CDR3 in DNA: TGTGCCAGCAGCCCTTTCGGGACAAAGAACACTGAAGCTTTCTTT. It specifies CASSPFGTKNTEAFF.

This clonotype has ten or more counts. The CDR3 reads CASSSRTGNSYEQYF. DNA of the CDR3: TGTGCCAGCAGCTCCCGGACAGGAAACTCCTACGAGCAGTACTTC. The V gene is TRBV7-2, the J gene TRBJ2-7; TRBD1 matches 7 bases. V lost 4 bases and J lost 0; bases outside the gene matches: 6. In germline, CDR1 is SGHTA, CDR2 FQGNSA. This CDR3 is 15 amino acids long.

Ten or more counts support this clonotype. The chain employs TRBV28 and TRBJ2-4; no firm D call. The CDR3 covers 12 residues. V lost 6 bases to trimming and J lost 6 bases, with 9 bases between them. CDR1 and CDR2 from the germline V gene are MDHEN and SYDVKM. CDR3: CASSNFINIQYF. The CDR3 nucleotides are TGTGCCAGCAGCAACTTCATAAACATTCAGTACTTC.

This clonotype was counted between two and nine times. One end of the junction varies from germline; a read error may be responsible. The chain uses TRBV20-1 and TRBJ1-5; a weak D match, TRBD1 (5 bases). Germline V gene lookup returns CDR1 DFQATT and CDR2 SNEGSKA (reference sequence). The CDR3 totals 15 residues. The chain's CDR3 is CSAGASGSSNQPRHF. Written as DNA, the CDR3 is TGCAGTGCTGGGGCGTCGGGATCTAGCAATCAGCCCCGGCATTTT.

As regards this clonotype: Given a much more abundant clone one base away, this may be a read error. The CDR3 spells CASSQVGGRYTF. In DNA, the CDR3 is TGTGCCAGCAGCCAAGTCGGAGGGCGCTACACCTTC. The V call is TRBV3-1, the J call TRBJ1-2; unclear D gene. From germline, CDR1 is LGHDT and CDR2 YNNKEL (reference sequence). Trimming cost V 1 base and J 9 bases, with 9 bases left between them. The CDR3 spans 12 residues.

This clonotype was observed a few times. The chain uses TRBV28 and TRBJ2-7; the match to TRBD1 covers 12 bases. Germline assignment: CDR1 MDHEN and CDR2 SYDVKM. The CDR3 has 17 residues. The junction had 13 bases not matched to a gene; V was cut back by 2 bases and J by 8 bases. The CDR3 DNA is TGTGCCAGCAGTTTAGTTCCCGCGGGACAGGGGGCAATTAAGCAGTACTTC. Residues: CASSLVPAGQGAIKQYF.

The chain has TRBV10-3 and TRBJ1-2; D gene uncertain. This CDR3 contains 16 residues. The germline V gene has CDR1 ENHRY and CDR2 SYGVKD. V was trimmed by 0 bases and J by 8 bases, leaving 19 bases between them. The CDR3 loop reads CAISESPPPQREGYTF. Here the CDR3 DNA reads TGTGCCATCAGTGAGTCCCCCCCGCCCCAGAGGGAAGGCTACACCTTC.

This clonotype was detected many times. V gene TRBV4-3 combines with J gene TRBJ2-7; 7 bases are a match to TRBD1. Germline-derived CDR1 and CDR2 are LGHNA and YSLEER. V trimming: 8 bases; J trimming: 8 bases; junction bases outside the gene matches: 15. This CDR3 is 14 amino acids long. The CDR3 DNA reads as TGCGCCAGCGCCCCGGGACAGTCGGACCCCAAGCAGTACTTC. Amino acids: CASAPGQSDPKQYF.